One T cell receptor beta chain is described in this entry. Germline CDR1 and CDR2: SQVTM and ANQGSEA. V shed 7 bases and J shed 0 bases, with 12 bases lying between them. This CDR3 has 13 amino acids. This specimen comes from a study of technical replicates of blood from a few donors. Method: immunoSEQ multiplex PCR; TCRdb's copy keeps in-frame clones and lacks some. The sample shows under 95,000 clones, about 90% of them seen only once. The sequence derives from a human donor in good health. Sequencing was done on a sample of T cells isolated from PBMCs. This chain uses TRBV29-1 with TRBJ1-2; no clear D. The CDR3 is CSAYGRANYGYTF. The CDR3 DNA is TGCAGCGCCTACGGGAGAGCTAACTATGGCTACACCTTC.